This TCR beta chain emerged from a study of shared clonotypes between healthy human individuals. Original processing notes: Because ImmunoSEQ provided only junction sequences with no quality scores, the filtering differed. This table comes from immunoSEQ multiplex PCR, and its TCRdb copy is limited to in-frame clones, with some not included. The V and J calls and clone size were taken over from that table, and D and trimming were inferred from the DNA. Of some 2 million clones in the sample, about 95% were seen once. A note on this clone: Other DNA sequences in this sample translate to the same CDR3.

Terminally differentiated effector memory CD45RA+ cells were left out of the naive CD8 fraction, which was CD45RO-negative and positively selected for CCR7. Deletions cut 0 bases from V and 6 bases from J, with 9 bases between. The CDR3 is 13 residues long. CDR1 SGHDT and CDR2 YYEEEE come from the germline V gene. V is TRBV5-6 and J is TRBJ1-1, with a possible D match to TRBD1 (5 bases). The origin of this receptor is a man between 18 and 29 years old in good health. The sequencing sample was made of naive CD8+ T cells sorted from blood. The CDR3 DNA sequence: TGTGCCAGCAGCTTGGGGGGGAGCCCTGAAGCTTTCTTT. Its protein product is CASSLGGSPEAFF.